The 26 T cell receptor beta chains reported below all come from one sample, sequenced in a study of blood T cell repertoires in COVID-19. Measured with immunoSEQ multiplex PCR; TCRdb has only the in-frame clones, and not every one. The data contain over 110,000 clones, 84% of them singletons. Sequencing input: PBMCs or T cells enriched from blood (not recorded which). The source of these receptors is a man aged 35 to 55 with acute COVID-19.

This clone has only a few counts. The chain employs TRBV28 and TRBJ2-3; D not certain. The CDR3 loop spans 14 amino acids. Germline assignment: CDR1 MDHEN and CDR2 SYDVKM. Trimming took off 6 bases at V and 5 bases at J, with 15 bases between the two ends. In nucleotides, the CDR3 is TGTGCCAGCAGCACCGGCCCGACGGGAGATACGCAGTATTTT. It specifies CASSTGPTGDTQYF.

The V and J genes are TRBV6-5 and TRBJ1-6, with TRBD1 matching over 7 bases. V shed 5 bases, J shed 7 bases, and the junction held 8 bases outside the gene matches. Germline V gene sequence: CDR1 MNHEY, CDR2 SVGAGI. This CDR3 comprises 15 residues. CDR3 DNA sequence: TGTGCCAGCAGTCGACAGGGAAGAAGCAATTCACCCCTCCACTTT. Its protein product is CASSRQGRSNSPLHF.

The chain joins TRBV7-2 to TRBJ2-3; TRBD2 is a possible D gene (6 bases). The CDR3 consists of 16 residues. Germline CDR1 and CDR2: SGHTA and FQGNSA. V lost 5 bases and J lost 2, with 17 bases in between. CDR3 DNA: TGTGCCAGCAGCCTCGAAGCTAGCGCGAACACAGATACGCAGTATTTT. Residues: CASSLEASANTDTQYF.

The genes are TRBV6-2 or TRBV6-3 and TRBJ2-1; 10 bases fit TRBD2. The junction had 12 bases not matched to a gene; V was cut back by 7 bases and J by 6 bases. Germline V lookup: CDR1 MNHEY, CDR2 SVGEGT. There are 16 residues in the CDR3. The CDR3 loop is CASIPDGASGSNEQFF. Written as DNA, the CDR3 is TGTGCCAGCATCCCGGATGGGGCTAGCGGGAGCAATGAGCAGTTCTTC.

The genes are TRBV11-2 and TRBJ2-7; D is possibly TRBD1 (5 bases). The CDR3 length is 17 residues. Deletions cut 0 bases from V and 0 bases from J, with 15 bases between. Germline loops: CDR1 SGHAT, CDR2 FQNNGV. The CDR3 reads CASSLDRRAGISYEQYF. The CDR3 DNA sequence: TGTGCCAGCAGCTTAGATCGCAGGGCAGGCATCTCCTACGAGCAGTACTTC.

This rearrangement joins TRBV28 to TRBJ1-1; 7 nucleotides match TRBD1. The CDR3 is 14 residues long. CDR1 is MDHEN and CDR2 is SYDVKM in the germline V gene. With 5 bases clipped from V and 6 bases from J, the junction kept 9 bases outside the gene matches. The CDR3 protein is CASSRQGEVAEAFF. The CDR3 DNA reads as TGTGCCAGCAGTCGCCAGGGGGAAGTCGCTGAAGCTTTCTTT.

This rearrangement joins TRBV9 to TRBJ2-3; D perhaps matches TRBD1 (6 bases). The CDR3 is 14 residues long. Trimming pared 2 bases from V and 4 bases from J, leaving 11 bases between. Germline loops: CDR1 SGDLS, CDR2 YYNGEE. CDR3 protein: CASSVSDSPDTQYF. CDR3 nucleotide sequence: TGTGCCAGCAGCGTTTCGGACAGCCCAGATACGCAGTATTTT.

V is TRBV4-1 and J is TRBJ2-7; the D gene is possibly TRBD1 (5 bases). V lost 3 bases and J 0 bases, leaving 6 bases between the germline ends. The V gene's germline CDR1 is MGHRA and CDR2 YSYEKL. The CDR3 runs 13 residues. The CDR3 DNA sequence: TGCGCCAGCAGCCAGGGGCCCTCCTACGAGCAGTACTTC. Residues: CASSQGPSYEQYF.

V gene TRBV4-3 combines with J gene TRBJ1-5; D gene ambiguous. Germline-derived CDR1 and CDR2 are LGHNA and YSLEER. CDR3 length: 16 amino acids. V was cut by 1 base and J by 1 base, with 11 bases left in between. CDR3 loop: CASSQASFQSNQPQHF. The CDR3 DNA sequence: TGCGCCAGCAGCCAAGCGTCTTTTCAGAGCAATCAGCCCCAGCATTTT.

CDR3 residues: CASSPKAAPNTDTQYF. Here the CDR3 DNA reads TGTGCCAGCTCACCGAAAGCGGCCCCTAACACAGATACGCAGTATTTT. V is TRBV18 and J is TRBJ2-3; tentatively, D is TRBD2 (5 bases). Between the trimmed V and J ends, which lost 3 bases and 2 bases, there was a span of 15 bases. This CDR3 is built from 16 residues. Germline V gives CDR1 KGHSH, CDR2 LQKENI.

The chain employs TRBV6-6 and TRBJ1-5, with unresolved D. The V end was cut by 6 bases, the J end by 6 bases, with 12 bases between. CDR3 size: 13 residues. Per germline, CDR1 MNHNY and CDR2 SVGAGI (reference sequence). CDR3 region: CASRGREGQPQHF. CDR3 DNA sequence: TGTGCCAGCAGAGGGCGAGAGGGTCAGCCCCAGCATTTT.

The rearrangement joins TRBV5-1 to TRBJ2-5; tentatively, D is TRBD2 (5 bases). CDR3 length: 13 amino acids. Germline V gene data show CDR1 as SGHRS and CDR2 as YFSETQ. Trimming shortened V by 1 base and J by 7 bases, and 11 bases separated the two germline ends. CDR3 in DNA: TGCGCCAGCAGCTTGTACCGGGAAGGGACCCAGTACTTC. This sequence encodes CASSLYREGTQYF.

J is TRBJ1-1 and V is TRBV18, with 7 nucleotides matching TRBD1. V lost 3 bases and J lost 1; bases outside the gene matches: 5. The CDR3 has 15 amino acids. The germline V gene has CDR1 KGHSH and CDR2 LQKENI. CDR3 DNA: TGTGCCAGCTCACCGGAACAGGGGTCGAACACTGAAGCTTTCTTT. Translated: CASSPEQGSNTEAFF.

The V call is TRBV11-2, the J call TRBJ1-6; 9 positions agree with TRBD1. The CDR3 is 13 amino acids. Germline lookup yields CDR1 SGHAT and CDR2 FQNNGV. The V gene end was trimmed by 3 bases and the J gene end by 12 bases; junction bases not matched to a gene: 3. The CDR3 spells CASSLGQGKPLHF. As DNA, the CDR3 is TGTGCCAGCAGCTTGGGACAGGGCAAACCCCTCCACTTT. The full variable domain, in which reference TRBV11-2 and TRBJ1-6 provide the parts outside the CDR3, is EAGVAQSPRYKIIEKRQSVAFWCNPISGHATLYWYQQILGQGPKLLIQFQNNGVVDDSQLPKDRFSAERLKGVDSTLKIQPAKLEDSAVYLCASSLGQGKPLHFGNGTRLTVT.

In its sample, this clone is medium-sized. J is TRBJ1-4 and V is TRBV27; D is unclear. V was trimmed by 6 bases and J by 7 bases, leaving 18 bases between them. CDR1 is MNHEY and CDR2 is SMNVEV in the germline V gene (reference sequence). The CDR3 runs to 15 residues. The CDR3 DNA follows: TGTGCCAGCAGCATGGCGCGTGGGCTGAGTGAAAAACTGTTTTTT. This encodes CASSMARGLSEKLFF.

The V call is TRBV19, the J call TRBJ1-5, with 9 bases identical to TRBD1. In germline, CDR1 is LNHDA, CDR2 SQIVND (reference sequence). The CDR3 extends over 17 amino acids. V lost 3 bases, J lost 5 bases, and 11 bases stayed unmatched. Here the CDR3 reads CASSIDRGGTGYQPQHF. Here the CDR3 DNA reads TGTGCCAGTAGTATCGATCGGGGTGGGACAGGGTATCAGCCCCAGCATTTT.

As regards this clone: The junction differs from germline at one of its ends, possibly a read error. The chain links TRBV28 to TRBJ1-5; no definite D call. CDR1 is MDHEN and CDR2 is SYDVKM in the germline V gene. The CDR3 sequence is 15 residues long. CDR3 nucleotides: TGTGCCACCAGTTTTCAGTCTTATAGCAATCAGCCCCAGCATTTT. Its translation is CATSFQSYSNQPQHF.

The chain uses TRBV20-1 and TRBJ2-3, with 7 bases lining up with TRBD2. This CDR3 spans 15 amino acids. The germline CDR1 and CDR2 sequences are DFQATT and SNEGSKA (reference sequence). V lost 3 bases, J lost 6 bases, and 12 bases stayed unmatched. The CDR3 sequence: CSASKAGRPRDTQYF. The CDR3 DNA sequence: TGCAGTGCTAGTAAGGCCGGGAGGCCTCGGGATACGCAGTATTTT.

This chain connects TRBV5-1 to TRBJ2-1; 10 positions agree with TRBD2. Germline V CDR1 and CDR2: SGHRS, YFSETQ. Unmatched junction bases numbered 14, after V lost 6 bases and J lost 8 bases. This CDR3 spans 16 amino acids. In DNA form, the CDR3 reads TGCGCCAGCACCCGGGGGACTAGCGTGTTAAGTGATGAGCAGTTCTTC. Translated, it gives CASTRGTSVLSDEQFF.

J is TRBJ2-2 and V is TRBV6-5; D may be TRBD2 (5 bases). Germline-derived CDR1 and CDR2 are MNHEY and SVGAGI. V was pared by 0 bases and J by 6 bases, with 8 bases between. The CDR3 extends over 14 amino acids. In DNA form, the CDR3 reads TGTGCCAGCAGTTACTCGAACGGGGCCGGGGAGCTGTTTTTT. Its translation: CASSYSNGAGELFF.

The V call is TRBV19, the J call TRBJ1-1, with D perhaps TRBD1 (5 bases). The CDR3 has 13 amino acids. Per the germline V gene, CDR1 is LNHDA and CDR2 is SQIVND (reference sequence). The ends were cut back, 7 bases at V and 5 bases at J, with 14 bases in the middle. The CDR3, as DNA: TGTGCCAGTAATCAGGGCGATGGTACTGAAGCTTTCTTT. Protein: CASNQGDGTEAFF. The full variable domain, with the rest looked up from reference TRBV19 and TRBJ1-1, is DGGITQSPKYLFRKEGQNVTLSCEQNLNHDAMYWYRQDPGQGLRLIYYSQIVNDFQKGDIAEGYSVSREKKESFPLTVTSAQKNPTAFYLCASNQGDGTEAFFGQGTRLTVV.

This clone has only one observation. V and J are TRBV5-6 and TRBJ1-2; D is uncertain. The CDR3 is made up of 11 amino acids. V gave up 2 bases and J gave up 7 bases, with 6 bases separating them. From germline, CDR1 is SGHDT and CDR2 YYEEEE. In DNA, the CDR3 is TGTGCCAGCAGCTTAGGAGGTGGCTACACCTTC. Amino acid sequence: CASSLGGGYTF.

The V call is TRBV7-2, the J call TRBJ2-2; 8 nucleotides agree with TRBD2. Germline V gives CDR1 SGHTA, CDR2 FQGNSA. CDR3 size: 16 residues. V lost 5 bases and J lost 4; bases outside the gene matches: 9. The CDR3 spells CASSTFGGGITGELFF. Here the CDR3 DNA reads TGTGCCAGCAGCACCTTCGGGGGGGGAATCACCGGGGAGCTGTTTTTT.

This chain connects TRBV5-1 to TRBJ2-7; 9 nucleotides align to TRBD2. Germline V gene data show CDR1 as SGHRS and CDR2 as YFSETQ. CDR3 length equals 13 residues. V lost 5 bases to trimming and J lost 5 bases; unmatched junction nucleotides: 5. In DNA, the CDR3 is TGCGCCAGCAGTCTAGCGGGGAGAAACGAGCAGTACTTC. Translating it yields CASSLAGRNEQYF.

A few counts support this clone. V gene TRBV5-5 combines with J gene TRBJ2-7, with 12 bases identical to TRBD1. The CDR3 loop spans 15 amino acids. With 4 bases clipped from V and 4 bases from J, the junction kept 6 bases outside the gene matches. CDR1 and CDR2 (germline): SGHKS, YYEKEE (reference sequence). In DNA form, the CDR3 reads TGTGCCAGCAGCGGGGGACAGGGGGCTCAATACGAGCAGTACTTC. This translates into CASSGGQGAQYEQYF. Filled out from reference TRBV5-5 and TRBJ2-7, the complete variable domain reads DAGVTQSPTHLIKTRGQQVTLRCSPISGHKSVSWYQQVLGQGPQFIFQYYEKEERGRGNFPDRFSARQFPNYSSELNVNALLLGDSALYLCASSGGQGAQYEQYFGPGTRLTVT.

The chain has TRBV14 and TRBJ2-1; D gene ambiguous. Between the trimmed V and J ends, which lost 1 base and 2 bases, there was a span of 6 bases. CDR1 is SGHDN and CDR2 is FVKESK in the germline V gene. The CDR3 loop spans 14 amino acids. CDR3 sequence reads: CASSQASPYNEQFF. Here the CDR3 DNA reads TGTGCCAGCAGCCAAGCTAGTCCCTACAATGAGCAGTTCTTC.